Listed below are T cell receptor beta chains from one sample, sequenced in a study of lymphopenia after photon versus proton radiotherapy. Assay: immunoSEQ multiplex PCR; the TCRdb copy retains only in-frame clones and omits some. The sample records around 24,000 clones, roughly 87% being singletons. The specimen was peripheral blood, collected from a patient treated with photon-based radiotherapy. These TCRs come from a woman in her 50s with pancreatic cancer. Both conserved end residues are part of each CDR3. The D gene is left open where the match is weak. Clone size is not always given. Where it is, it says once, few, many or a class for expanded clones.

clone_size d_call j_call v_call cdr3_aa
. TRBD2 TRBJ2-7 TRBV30 CAWSGGLAGYEQYF
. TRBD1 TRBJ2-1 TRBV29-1 CSAGTGGFEQFF
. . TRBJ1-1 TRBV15 CATSRDGQGGSTEAFF
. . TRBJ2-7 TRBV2 CASSEGAGTYEQYF
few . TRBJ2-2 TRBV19 CASSIPRGPGGGELFF
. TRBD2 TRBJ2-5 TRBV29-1 CSSILAGETQYF
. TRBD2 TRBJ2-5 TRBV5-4 CASSLSAGQETQYF
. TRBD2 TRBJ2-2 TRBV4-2 CASSQAPLAAMNTGELFF
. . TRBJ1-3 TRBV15 CATSREFFGAARVDGNTIYF
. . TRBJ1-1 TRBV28 CASTDRPMNTEAFF
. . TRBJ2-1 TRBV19 CASSGGASSNGEQFF
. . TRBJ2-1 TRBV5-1 CASSLGRSSYNEQFF
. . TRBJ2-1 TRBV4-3 CASSQDGRTVGERRNEQFF
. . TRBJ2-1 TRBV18 CASSPISPLGRLAGLSEQFF
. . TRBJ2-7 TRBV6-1 CASRDPDIIYEQYF
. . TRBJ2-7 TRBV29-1 CSVVDREGTYEQYF
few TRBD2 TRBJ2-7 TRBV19 CASSGTTYEQYF
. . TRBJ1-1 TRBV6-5 CASSSTVNTEAFF
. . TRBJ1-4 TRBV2 CASRLTEVEKLFF
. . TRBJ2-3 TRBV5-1 CASSPPTAWSTDTQYF
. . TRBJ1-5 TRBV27 CASRWGGGSNQPQHF
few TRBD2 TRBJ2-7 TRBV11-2 CASSPTPGGGYEQYF
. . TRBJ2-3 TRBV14 CASSLTEMDTQYF
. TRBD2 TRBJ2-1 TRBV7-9 CASSLGLAEHNEQFF
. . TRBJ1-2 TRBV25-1 CASSAPTGGAHYGYTF
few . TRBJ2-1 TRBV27 CASSYIAVLNEQFF
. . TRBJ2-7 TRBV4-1 CASSQVGDSYEQYF
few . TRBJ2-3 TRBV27 CATRGELGTDTQYF
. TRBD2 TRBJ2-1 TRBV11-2 CASSPGLAGGKYEQFF
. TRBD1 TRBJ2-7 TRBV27 CASSTHKGQGVGEQYF
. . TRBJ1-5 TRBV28 CASSLQSQPQHF
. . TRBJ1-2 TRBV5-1 CASSGDGGVGYTF
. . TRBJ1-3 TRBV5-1 CASSRKGGNTIYF
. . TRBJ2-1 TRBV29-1 CSVDLAFEQFF
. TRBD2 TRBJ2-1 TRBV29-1 CSAQGTSGMAYNEQFF
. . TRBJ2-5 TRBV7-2 CASSLGVVVETQYF
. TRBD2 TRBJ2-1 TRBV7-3 CASSFLAGSNEQFF
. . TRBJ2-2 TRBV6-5 CASSYSMGGELFF
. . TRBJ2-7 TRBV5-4 CASSSAGGSSYEQYF
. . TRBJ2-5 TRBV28 CASRRGAVQETQYF
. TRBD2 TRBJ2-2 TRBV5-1 CASSSGLAGSTGELFF
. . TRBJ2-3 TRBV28 CASSSRGIAGTDTQYF
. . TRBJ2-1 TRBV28 CASSLSSTPASVKFF
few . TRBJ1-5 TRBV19 CASSLLAGQPQHF
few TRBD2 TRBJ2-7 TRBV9 CASSEGGLADYEQYF
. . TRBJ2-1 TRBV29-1 CSVGGWTGSYNEQFF
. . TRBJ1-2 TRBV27 CASSPAIGSAGGAGYYGYTF
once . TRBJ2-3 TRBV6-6 CASKTSTDTQYF
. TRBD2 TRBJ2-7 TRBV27 CASSLRGSGYEQYF
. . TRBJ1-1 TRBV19 CASQDSPKSDTEAFF